These 18 T cell receptor beta chains were sequenced from one sample in a study of response to subunit inactivated influenza vaccine. TCRdb recomputed calls from the RT-PCR reads with MiXCR, one row per CDR3 protein. Of 500,000 to 600,000 distinct CDR3 sequences listed, approximately 15% are singletons. This specimen consisted of PBMCs from blood, obtained roughly 12 days after vaccination. Every receptor here comes from a man aged 50-59 years who received an inactivated influenza vaccine.

The rearrangement joins TRBV3-1 to TRBJ2-1, with 10 bases matching TRBD2. J lost 4 bases, V lost 1 base, and 10 bases had no gene match. This CDR3 is 18 amino acids long. The germline gives CDR1 LGHDT, CDR2 YNNKEL (reference sequence). CDR3 sequence (DNA): TGTGCCAGCAGCCAAGTTCTAGAGCGGGAGGGAGGTTACAATGAGCAGTTCTTC. This encodes CASSQVLEREGGYNEQFF.

Only a few counts were recorded for this clonotype. The chain combines TRBV15 with TRBJ2-1, with 9 bases fitting TRBD2. The CDR3 length is 15 residues. V was clipped by 0 bases and J by 5 bases; unmatched bases: 2. Germline V CDR1 and CDR2: LNHNV, YYDKDF (reference sequence). In DNA, the CDR3 is TGTGCCACCAGCAGAGACCTAGCGGGGAACAATGAGCAGTTCTTC. This translates into CATSRDLAGNNEQFF.

This chain uses TRBV27 with TRBJ2-7; 13 bases agree with TRBD2. This CDR3 has 16 amino acids. Losses at the gene ends were 2 bases for V and 2 bases for J; bases not matched to a gene: 3. CDR1 is MNHEY and CDR2 is SMNVEV in the germline V gene (reference sequence). The CDR3 DNA reads as TGTGCCAGCAGTTTAAGGGGACTAGCGGGAACCTACGAGCAGTACTTC. It yields the protein CASSLRGLAGTYEQYF.

This clonotype was observed a few times. The chain links TRBV3-1 to TRBJ2-1, with TRBD2 identical over 9 bases. Germline CDR1 and CDR2: LGHDT and YNNKEL (reference sequence). The junction had 7 bases not matched to a gene; V was cut back by 1 base and J by 6 bases. This CDR3 comprises 16 residues. The CDR3 coding sequence is TGTGCCAGCAGCCAAGTTAGGGGTAGCGGGAGCAATGAGCAGTTCTTC. As protein: CASSQVRGSGSNEQFF.

The J gene is TRBJ1-5, the V gene TRBV5-5; D is perhaps TRBD1 (5 bases). V lost 1 base to trimming and J lost 4 bases, with 15 bases between them. CDR3 length: 16 residues. Germline lookup yields CDR1 SGHKS and CDR2 YYEKEE (reference sequence). CDR3 amino acids: CASSLMSAGPNQPQHF. In DNA, the CDR3 is TGTGCCAGCAGCTTGATGTCCGCAGGGCCTAATCAGCCCCAGCATTTT.

The sample holds a few counts of this clonotype. V and J are TRBV3-1 and TRBJ1-4; D perhaps matches TRBD1 (6 bases). This CDR3 has 15 residues. V was cut by 4 bases and J by 8 bases, with 17 bases left in between. Germline CDR1 is LGHDT and CDR2 is YNNKEL (reference sequence). This CDR3 reads CASSPEGVGREKLFF. The CDR3 bases are TGTGCCAGCAGCCCCGAGGGGGTCGGCCGGGAAAAACTGTTTTTT.

The rearrangement joins TRBV4-1 to TRBJ1-5; D unclear. Deletions cut 0 bases from V and 0 bases from J, with 6 bases between. The germline CDR1 and CDR2 sequences are MGHRA and YSYEKL. This CDR3 region has 15 residues. The CDR3 DNA reads TGCGCCAGCAGCCAAGATGGGCATAGCAATCAGCCCCAGCATTTT. This gives the protein CASSQDGHSNQPQHF.

This clonotype was found a few times. The V call is TRBV9, the J call TRBJ1-1; a possible D gene is TRBD1 (5 bases). Germline V lookup: CDR1 SGDLS, CDR2 YYNGEE. The CDR3 contains 13 residues. Trimming took 0 bases from V and 3 from J, leaving 6 bases between them. The CDR3 region has the DNA TGTGCCAGCAGCGTAGTCAGGGACACTGAAGCTTTCTTT. Translation gives CASSVVRDTEAFF.

The rearrangement joins TRBV6-4 to TRBJ2-1, with 13 bases aligning to TRBD2. Unmatched junction bases numbered 5, after V lost 5 bases and J lost 7 bases. The CDR3 has 15 amino acids. From germline, CDR1 is MRHNA and CDR2 SNTAGT. The CDR3 coding sequence is TGTGCCAGCAGTCCCGGACTAGCGGGAGTAAATGAGCAGTTCTTC. Protein sequence: CASSPGLAGVNEQFF.

This sequence joins TRBV23-1 and TRBJ2-7; the match to TRBD1 covers 8 bases. TRBV23-1 qualifies as an ORF whose function is uncertain. This CDR3 comprises 16 residues. The J segment lost 3 bases and the V segment lost 3 bases, leaving 10 bases of the junction unmatched. The CDR3 protein is CASSQNSGGINYEQYF. CDR3 nucleotides: TGCGCCAGCAGTCAGAATTCAGGGGGCATCAACTACGAGCAGTACTTC.

In DNA, the CDR3 is TGTGCCAGCAGCTTTAATGTAGCGGATACGCAGTATTTT. Residues: CASSFNVADTQYF. The V call is TRBV7-2, the J call TRBJ2-3; D is perhaps TRBD2 (5 bases). V was cut by 3 bases and J by 6 bases, with 10 bases left in between. The CDR3 loop spans 13 amino acids. Germline CDR1 is SGHTA and CDR2 is FQGNSA.

This clonotype has only a few counts. The chain has TRBV4-3 and TRBJ2-3, with D maybe TRBD2 (5 bases). CDR1 LGHNA and CDR2 YSLEER come from the germline V gene. V lost 2 bases and J 11 bases, leaving 11 bases between the germline ends. The CDR3 loop spans 12 amino acids. The CDR3 here is CASSQRGIQQYF. In nucleotides, the CDR3 is TGCGCCAGCAGCCAAAGAGGGATTCAGCAGTATTTT.

The chain couples TRBV6-2 or TRBV6-3 to TRBJ2-1; either TRBD1 or TRBD2 may fit D (6 bases each). Germline V gene lookup returns CDR1 MNHEY and CDR2 SVGEGT. The CDR3 is 17 amino acids. V lost 0 bases and J 8 bases, leaving 20 bases between the germline ends. The chain's CDR3 is CASSYSRAYQRGDEQFF. CDR3 bases: TGTGCCAGCAGTTACTCCCGGGCCTACCAAAGGGGGGATGAGCAGTTCTTC.

V usage is TRBV7-2 and J usage is TRBJ2-1, with TRBD2 as a possible D gene (6 bases). V was cut by 5 bases and J by 3 bases, with 14 bases left in between. This CDR3 spans 15 amino acids. Per germline, CDR1 SGHTA and CDR2 FQGNSA. The CDR3 DNA sequence: TGTGCCAGCAGCCCGGGGGTGTCTCTCTACAATGAGCAGTTCTTC. It translates to CASSPGVSLYNEQFF.

V and J are TRBV7-2 and TRBJ1-2; D is possibly TRBD1 (5 bases). The V end lost 5 bases, the J end lost 8 bases, and 15 bases lay between the germline ends. The CDR3 covers 13 residues. Germline CDR1 SGHTA, CDR2 FQGNSA. CDR3 in DNA: TGTGCCAGCAGCACAGGTTCAGGATGGGGCTACACCTTC. Amino acid sequence: CASSTGSGWGYTF. Combining the CDR3 with reference TRBV7-2 and TRBJ1-2 gives the whole variable domain GAGVSQSPSNKVTEKGKDVELRCDPISGHTALYWYRQSLGQGLEFLIYFQGNSAPDKSGLPSDRFSAERTGGSVSTLTIQRTQQEDSAVYLCASSTGSGWGYTFGSGTRLTVV.

The V call is TRBV29-1, the J call TRBJ2-7, with 7 bases that match TRBD1. Looked up from germline, CDR1 is SQVTM and CDR2 is ANQGSEA. The CDR3 is made up of 13 amino acids. V lost 5 bases to trimming and J lost 3 bases; unmatched junction nucleotides: 7. In nucleotides, the CDR3 is TGCAGCGTTATGACAGGGAATGTCTACGAGCAGTACTTC. This gives the protein CSVMTGNVYEQYF.

V gene TRBV6-1 combines with J gene TRBJ2-3; D may be TRBD2 (7 bases). Trimming pared 10 bases from V and 7 bases from J, leaving 24 bases between. The CDR3 consists of 15 residues. CDR1 is MNHNS and CDR2 is SASEGT in the germline V gene. The chain's CDR3 is CATHRRGGESNTQYF. For the CDR3, the DNA is TGTGCCACCCATAGAAGGGGGGGGGAGTCGAATACGCAGTATTTT.

This clonotype was counted between two and nine times. The chain has TRBV12-3 or TRBV12-4 and TRBJ1-3; the match to TRBD1 covers 7 bases. J lost 0 bases, V lost 6 bases, and 5 bases had no gene match. This CDR3 spans 15 amino acids. The CDR3 reads CASRGQVFSGNTIYF. For the CDR3, the DNA is TGTGCCAGCAGAGGACAGGTCTTCTCTGGAAACACCATATATTTT.